The 7 T cell receptor beta chains below come from one sample, sequenced in a study of response to subunit inactivated influenza vaccine (dated by TCRdb to the late 2010s). Library prep was done by RT-PCR. For sequencing, an Illumina HiSeq 2500 was employed. The public sequencing data were trimmed at Q25 with fastp and processed into clonotypes with MiXCR by TCRdb, which kept only in-frame beta chains. Every distinct CDR3 protein forms one entry, paired with its most common genes and DNA. The sample table records 800,000 or so distinct CDR3 sequences; 21% of these occur just once. The top ten clones comprise around 9.6% of the sample. The input for sequencing was PBMCs from blood, taken 5 days after vaccination. These receptors were obtained from a man aged 45-60 years who received an inactivated influenza vaccine. Donor details come from another sample of the same person, matched by shared clones.

The rearrangement links TRBV9 to TRBJ2-7; D uncertain. CDR1 and CDR2 (germline): SGDLS, YYNGEE. Trimming removed 4 bases from V and 6 bases from J, with 20 bases in between. The CDR3 contains 15 residues. The CDR3 nucleotides are TGTGCCAGCAGCCCTCGGCATGGAGCAGTCGTCGAGCAGTACTTC. It is translated as CASSPRHGAVVEQYF. Looking up the rest from reference TRBV9 and TRBJ2-7 gives the full variable domain: DSGVTQTPKHLITATGQRVTLRCSPRSGDLSVYWYQQSLDQGLQFLIQYYNGEERAKGNILERFSAQQFPDLHSELNLSSLELGDSALYFCASSPRHGAVVEQYFGPGTRLTVT.

As to this clonotype: One base away lies a much larger clone, so this may be a sequencing read error. The chain employs TRBV4-2 and TRBJ1-5; no clear D gene. Germline loops: CDR1 LGHNA, CDR2 YNFKEQ. The CDR3 loop spans 14 amino acids. The CDR3 coding sequence is TGTGGCAGCAGCCAAGAAGGCCCGGGGTCGCCCCAGCATTTT. Translated: CGSSQEGPGSPQHF.

The V and J genes are TRBV6-2 or TRBV6-3 and TRBJ2-7; D possibly corresponds to TRBD1 (8 bases). CDR1 MNHEY and CDR2 SVGEGT come from the germline V gene. This CDR3 is 15 amino acids long. V lost 4 bases and J lost 1, with 14 bases in between. The CDR3 sequence is CASSSAGQVSYEQYF. The CDR3 DNA follows: TGTGCCAGCAGTTCAGCGGGACAGGTATCCTACGAGCAGTACTTC.

This clonotype turned up a few times. This chain joins TRBV12-3 or TRBV12-4 and TRBJ1-5; no reliable D call. The CDR3 has 13 amino acids. V gave up 3 bases and J gave up 5 bases, with 8 bases separating them. Here the CDR3 reads CASSFGTHQPQHF. The CDR3 DNA is TGTGCCAGCAGTTTCGGCACCCATCAGCCCCAGCATTTT.

V gene TRBV27 combines with J gene TRBJ2-2, with D unresolved. The V and J ends lost 2 bases and 3 bases respectively, with 10 bases between them. CDR3 length: 15 amino acids. CDR1 and CDR2 (germline): MNHEY, SMNVEV (reference sequence). CDR3 amino acids: CASSLSGRHTGELFF. Written as DNA, the CDR3 is TGTGCCAGCAGTTTAAGTGGGCGCCACACCGGGGAGCTGTTTTTT.

V usage is TRBV5-1 and J usage is TRBJ2-2; the D is unclear. CDR1 is SGHRS, CDR2 YFSETQ, per germline. CDR3 length: 16 residues. V shed 0 bases and J shed 5 bases, with 14 bases lying between them. CDR3 in amino acids: CASSLAAFLGTGELFF. The CDR3 region has the DNA TGCGCCAGCAGCTTGGCCGCCTTCTTGGGGACCGGGGAGCTGTTTTTT.

This clonotype came up a few times. The V call is TRBV18, the J call TRBJ1-4; D perhaps matches TRBD1 (5 bases). This CDR3 comprises 15 residues. The ends were cut back, 6 bases at V and 6 bases at J, with 17 bases in the middle. CDR1 and CDR2 (germline): KGHSH, LQKENI. This CDR3 reads CASSLATANYEKLFF. CDR3 DNA: TGTGCCAGCTCGCTCGCGACAGCAAACTATGAAAAACTGTTTTTT. The whole variable domain, filled in from reference TRBV18 and TRBJ1-4, reads NAGVMQNPRHLVRRRGQEARLRCSPMKGHSHVYWYRQLPEEGLKFMVYLQKENIIDESGMPKERFSAEFPKEGPSILRIQQVVRGDSAAYFCASSLATANYEKLFFGSGTQLSVL.